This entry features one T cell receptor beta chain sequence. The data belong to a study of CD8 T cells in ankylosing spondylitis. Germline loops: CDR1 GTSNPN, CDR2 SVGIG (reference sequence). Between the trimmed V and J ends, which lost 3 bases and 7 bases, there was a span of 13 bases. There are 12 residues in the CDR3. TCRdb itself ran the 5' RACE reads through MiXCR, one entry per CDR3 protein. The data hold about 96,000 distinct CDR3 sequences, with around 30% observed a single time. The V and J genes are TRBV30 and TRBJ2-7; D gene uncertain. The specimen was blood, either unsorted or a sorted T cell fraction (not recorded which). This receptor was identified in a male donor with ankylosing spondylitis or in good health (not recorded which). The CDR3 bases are TGTGCCTGGAGGCCTGGGCCGGCGGAGCAGTACTTC. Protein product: CAWRPGPAEQYF.